Listed here is a single T cell receptor beta chain. This record comes from a study of molecular identifiers for immune sequencing clone quantification. Both previously described methods and listed TCR primers were employed to make bulk TCR libraries. TCRdb reprocessed the PCR reads with MiXCR, giving one entry per CDR3 protein. The table shows about 510,000 distinct CDR3 sequences, with roughly a fifth occurring only once. Sequencing used naive CD8+ T cells from blood, with Jurkat cell RNA spiked in. The subset is: FACS-sorted CD8+CD4-CCR7+CD45RA+ naive T cells. The TCR originated in a human donor in good health. Some libraries in this study had Jurkat cell RNA spiked in.

The DNA of the CDR3 is TGTGCCAGCAGCTTACTAACAGAAGAGACCCAGTACTTC. The encoded protein is CASSLLTEETQYF. V usage is TRBV7-9 and J usage is TRBJ2-5; no definite D call. V was pared by 2 bases and J by 3 bases, with 7 bases between. The CDR3 is 13 amino acids. The germline V gene has CDR1 SEHNR and CDR2 FQNEAQ (reference sequence).